Below, 32 T cell receptor beta chains from the same sample are listed, as sequenced in a study of blood T cell repertoires in COVID-19. Generated by immunoSEQ multiplex PCR, the TCRdb table keeps only in-frame clones and is missing some. The sample has 170,000 or so clones; around 80% are singletons. The specimen sequenced was peripheral blood. The receptors derive from a woman aged 60-75 years with acute or convalescent COVID-19.

The chain is built from TRBV5-8 and TRBJ2-7; D call uncertain. Trimming took off 2 bases at V and 7 bases at J, with 4 bases between the two ends. The CDR3 sequence is 10 residues long. The germline V gene has CDR1 SGHTS and CDR2 YDEGEE. The CDR3 DNA sequence: TGTGCCAGCAGCTTCCGTGAGCAGTACTTC. Amino acids: CASSFREQYF.

V is TRBV9 and J is TRBJ1-5, with D possibly being TRBD1 (5 bases). CDR3 length: 13 amino acids. Trimming shortened V by 0 bases and J by 7 bases, and 8 bases separated the two germline ends. CDR1 is SGDLS and CDR2 is YYNGEE in the germline V gene. The CDR3, as DNA: TGTGCCAGCAGCGTAGGGGGGGTGCAGCCCCAGCATTTT. Its protein is CASSVGGVQPQHF.

The chain uses TRBV29-1 and TRBJ1-2, with 9 bases lining up with TRBD1. The junction had 6 bases not matched to a gene; V was cut back by 7 bases and J by 9 bases. Germline assignment: CDR1 SQVTM and CDR2 ANQGSEA. CDR3 size: 11 residues. CDR3 DNA sequence: TGCAGCGCCCATGGGACAGGGAGCTACACCTTC. It translates to CSAHGTGSYTF.

The chain recombines TRBV27 with TRBJ1-4; TRBD1 matches 8 bases. CDR3 length: 14 residues. Germline V gene data show CDR1 as MNHEY and CDR2 as SMNVEV (reference sequence). V lost 6 bases, J lost 7 bases, and 7 bases stayed unmatched. CDR3 sequence (DNA): TGTGCCAGCAGCTTGACAGGGGAGGGTGAAAAACTGTTTTTT. This encodes CASSLTGEGEKLFF. The full variable domain, with the rest looked up from reference TRBV27 and TRBJ1-4, is EAQVTQNPRYLITVTGKKLTVTCSQNMNHEYMSWYRQDPGLGLRQIYYSMNVEVTDKGDVPEGYKVSRKEKRNFPLILESPSPNQTSLYFCASSLTGEGEKLFFGSGTQLSVL.

The chain has TRBV9 and TRBJ1-1; 9 bases map to TRBD1. This CDR3 is built from 15 residues. Germline CDR1 and CDR2: SGDLS and YYNGEE. V shed 4 bases and J 2 bases; nucleotides not matched to a gene: 6. Here the CDR3 reads CASSPQTGGNTEAFF. The CDR3, as DNA: TGTGCCAGCAGCCCGCAGACAGGGGGAAACACTGAAGCTTTCTTT. The full variable domain, completed using reference TRBV9 and TRBJ1-1, is DSGVTQTPKHLITATGQRVTLRCSPRSGDLSVYWYQQSLDQGLQFLIQYYNGEERAKGNILERFSAQQFPDLHSELNLSSLELGDSALYFCASSPQTGGNTEAFFGQGTRLTVV.

V and J are TRBV20-1 and TRBJ1-3; the D gene is possibly TRBD1 (6 bases). Between the trimmed V and J ends, which lost 4 bases and 7 bases, there was a span of 8 bases. There are 11 residues in the CDR3. CDR1 and CDR2 from the germline V gene are DFQATT and SNEGSKA (reference sequence). CDR3 amino acids: CSAKQGNTIYF. DNA for the CDR3: TGCAGTGCTAAACAGGGCAACACCATATATTTT.

This chain links TRBV27 with TRBJ2-7, with 10 bases that match TRBD2. After removal of 3 bases from V and 4 bases from J, the junction contained 6 bases not matched to a gene. The germline gives CDR1 MNHEY, CDR2 SMNVEV (reference sequence). This CDR3 is built from 15 residues. CDR3 sequence reads: CASSLGSGGTYEQYF. Written as DNA, the CDR3 is TGTGCCAGCAGTTTGGGTAGCGGGGGGACTTACGAGCAGTACTTC.

CDR3 sequence reads: CASSNPRLPSYEQYF. The CDR3 nucleotides are TGTGCCAGCAGCAACCCAAGACTCCCCTCCTACGAGCAGTACTTC. V and J are TRBV21-1 and TRBJ2-7; the D call of TRBD2 is as the table states it, not checked on the DNA. TRBV21-1 is an annotated pseudogene. This CDR3 is built from 15 residues.

This chain uses TRBV4-3 with TRBJ1-4, with 11 nucleotides matching TRBD1. Germline V gene sequence: CDR1 LGHNA, CDR2 YSLEER. The CDR3 is made up of 14 amino acids. V shed 4 bases, J shed 8 bases, and the junction held 3 bases outside the gene matches. CDR3 bases: TGCGCCAGCAGCCCGGACAGGGGGCAAGAAAAACTGTTTTTT. Translating it yields CASSPDRGQEKLFF.

This rearrangement joins TRBV4-1 to TRBJ1-2; possibly TRBD1 for D (5 bases). The CDR3 length is 14 residues. Trimming removed 0 bases at V and 4 bases at J, with 9 bases between. Germline V gene data show CDR1 as MGHRA and CDR2 as YSYEKL. The CDR3 nucleotides read TGCGCCAGCAGCCAAGATGGCAGGGTCTATGGCTACACCTTC. It is translated as CASSQDGRVYGYTF.

This chain uses TRBV3-1 (or the pseudogene TRBV3-2) with TRBJ2-3, with TRBD2 identical over 7 bases. Unmatched junction bases numbered 8, after V lost 0 bases and J lost 2 bases. CDR1 is LGHDT, CDR2 YNNKEL, per germline (reference sequence). The length of the CDR3 is 17 residues. The DNA for the CDR3 is TGTGCCAGCAGCCAAGAGGGGAGGGCACCTACCACAGATACGCAGTATTTT. Amino acids: CASSQEGRAPTTDTQYF.

This clone was seen more than once but under ten times. This chain uses TRBV7-9 with TRBJ1-6, with 10 bases matching TRBD1. With V trimmed by 4 bases and J by 9 bases, 6 bases remained unmatched. This CDR3 spans 15 amino acids. Germline lookup yields CDR1 SEHNR and CDR2 FQNEAQ (reference sequence). The CDR3 protein is CASSYDRGHISPLHF. The DNA of the CDR3 is TGTGCCAGCAGCTATGACAGGGGGCATATTTCACCCCTCCACTTT.

The chain carries TRBV11-3 and TRBJ1-1; D is uncertain. From germline, CDR1 is SGHNT and CDR2 YENEEA. V lost 4 bases, J lost 2 bases, and 14 bases lay in between. The CDR3 length is 15 residues. As DNA, the CDR3 is TGTGCCAGCAGCTATAACCCCGGACTCAACACTGAAGCTTTCTTT. Residues: CASSYNPGLNTEAFF.

The V gene is TRBV12-5, the J gene TRBJ1-5; weak D call: TRBD1 (6 bases). Germline V gene sequence: CDR1 LGHNT, CDR2 FRNRAP. The CDR3 length is 15 residues. Trimming left V 1 base short and J 9 bases short, with 16 bases between. DNA of the CDR3: TGTGCTAGTGGTTTGGAAGCCGGACAGCAATGGCCCCAGCATTTT. This encodes CASGLEAGQQWPQHF.

Concerning this clone: This CDR3 is also generated by other DNA sequences in the sample. This chain joins TRBV19 and TRBJ1-5, with D maybe TRBD1 (5 bases). CDR3 size: 16 residues. Looked up from germline, CDR1 is LNHDA and CDR2 is SQIVND (reference sequence). V lost 1 base and J 0 bases, leaving 10 bases between the germline ends. Here the CDR3 reads CASSIGGGYSNQPQHF. DNA for the CDR3: TGTGCCAGTAGTATAGGCGGGGGGTATAGCAATCAGCCCCAGCATTTT.

V gene TRBV30 combines with J gene TRBJ1-2; maybe TRBD1 (6 bases). Germline loops: CDR1 GTSNPN, CDR2 SVGIG (reference sequence). The CDR3 totals 12 residues. Trimming removed 3 bases at V and 5 bases at J, with 10 bases between. The CDR3 bases are TGTGCCTGGAGAGGGGGACCTTATGGCTACACCTTC. Its protein product is CAWRGGPYGYTF.

This chain links TRBV6-5 with TRBJ1-2; weak D call: TRBD1 (6 bases). The germline V gene has CDR1 MNHEY and CDR2 SVGAGI. This CDR3 has 14 amino acids. Trimming removed 6 bases from V and 4 bases from J, with 15 bases in between. The CDR3 loop is CASSADRRSYGYTF. CDR3 coding DNA: TGTGCCAGCAGCGCCGACAGGAGGAGCTATGGCTACACCTTC.

The sample holds a few counts of this clone. The chain joins TRBV19 to TRBJ1-6; perhaps TRBD1 as D (5 bases). The ends were cut back, 9 bases at V and 9 bases at J, with 15 bases in the middle. This CDR3 contains 13 residues. Germline-derived CDR1 and CDR2 are LNHDA and SQIVND (reference sequence). Written as DNA, the CDR3 is TGTGCCAGCGGACCGGGACTCGGTTCACCCCTCCACTTT. As protein: CASGPGLGSPLHF.

The chain carries TRBV5-6 and TRBJ1-2; unclear D gene. The ends were cut back, 3 bases at V and 4 bases at J, with 10 bases in the middle. Germline V CDR1 and CDR2: SGHDT, YYEEEE. The CDR3 runs 13 residues. CDR3 sequence (DNA): TGTGCCAGCAGCTCCCGGGAGGCCTATGGCTACACCTTC. The encoded protein is CASSSREAYGYTF.

The rearrangement joins TRBV27 to TRBJ1-6; D is unresolved. Germline CDR1 and CDR2: MNHEY and SMNVEV (reference sequence). Trimming pared 0 bases from V and 0 bases from J, leaving 12 bases between. The CDR3 loop spans 18 amino acids. CDR3 in amino acids: CASSLSGAGSSYNSPLHF. The CDR3 DNA is TGTGCCAGCAGTTTATCGGGAGCGGGGAGCTCCTATAATTCACCCCTCCACTTT.

The chain recombines TRBV5-8 with TRBJ2-1; 7 nucleotides align to TRBD2. CDR3 length equals 13 residues. CDR1 is SGHTS and CDR2 is YDEGEE in the germline V gene. V shed 0 bases and J 7 bases; nucleotides not matched to a gene: 1. CDR3 loop: CASSLERGNEQFF. Here the CDR3 DNA reads TGTGCCAGCAGCTTGGAGCGGGGAAATGAGCAGTTCTTC.

CDR3 loop: CASRGGVTDTQYF. The DNA for the CDR3 is TGTGCCAGTCGAGGGGGGGTCACAGATACGCAGTATTTT. V gene TRBV27 combines with J gene TRBJ2-3; TRBD2 is a possible D gene (7 bases). Germline assignment: CDR1 MNHEY and CDR2 SMNVEV (reference sequence). The CDR3 spans 13 residues. Trimming took off 9 bases at V and 2 bases at J, with 12 bases between the two ends.

The chain uses TRBV5-6 and TRBJ2-7; D may be TRBD2 (5 bases). CDR1 SGHDT and CDR2 YYEEEE come from the germline V gene. The CDR3 spans 14 residues. Trimming cost V 1 base and J 6 bases, with 14 bases left between them. The CDR3 here is CASSLTRLSTEQYF. Here the CDR3 DNA reads TGTGCCAGCAGCTTGACTAGATTAAGTACCGAGCAGTACTTC.

This chain uses TRBV5-5 with TRBJ2-7, with D perhaps TRBD1 (6 bases). The V end was cut by 1 base, the J end by 0 bases, with 11 bases between. Germline CDR1 is SGHKS and CDR2 is YYEKEE (reference sequence). The CDR3 contains 15 residues. CDR3 in DNA: TGTGCCAGCAGCTTGTGGCAGGGGTCCTCCTACGAGCAGTACTTC. Translation gives CASSLWQGSSYEQYF.

This chain joins TRBV2 and TRBJ2-1; D possibly corresponds to TRBD2 (6 bases). The germline gives CDR1 SNHLY, CDR2 FYNNEI. This CDR3 has 13 amino acids. V lost 8 bases to trimming and J lost 4 bases, with 12 bases between them. DNA of the CDR3: TGTGCCAGCCCCGGAGGGGTATACAATGAGCAGTTCTTC. Translating it yields CASPGGVYNEQFF.

The J gene is TRBJ1-5, the V gene TRBV5-4; TRBD1 matches at 8 bases. V lost 4 bases to trimming and J lost 0 bases; unmatched junction nucleotides: 3. The CDR3 consists of 15 residues. The germline gives CDR1 SGHNT, CDR2 YYREEE (reference sequence). Here the CDR3 DNA reads TGTGCCAGCAGCCGGGGACAGGATAGCAATCAGCCCCAGCATTTT. Amino acid sequence: CASSRGQDSNQPQHF.

The chain is built from TRBV7-8 and TRBJ2-7; D may be TRBD1 (6 bases). Germline V gene lookup returns CDR1 SGHVS and CDR2 FQNEAQ. The CDR3 covers 15 residues. Trimming removed 5 bases from V and 2 bases from J, with 16 bases in between. The CDR3 DNA reads TGTGCCAGCAGCCTCAATCCAGGGACACCCTACGAGCAGTACTTC. This translates into CASSLNPGTPYEQYF.

The chain links TRBV7-2 to TRBJ1-2, with TRBD1 matching 7 bases. Germline values: CDR1 SGHTA, CDR2 FQGNSA. This CDR3 region has 16 residues. V was clipped by 6 bases and J by 1 base; unmatched bases: 11. CDR3: CASSPSPAGGNYGYTF. In nucleotides, the CDR3 is TGTGCCAGCAGTCCATCCCCGGCAGGGGGTAACTATGGCTACACCTTC.

The rearrangement uses TRBV7-2 and TRBJ2-3; TRBD2 matches 11 bases. Germline values: CDR1 SGHTA, CDR2 FQGNSA. The V and J ends lost 4 bases and 5 bases, in that order; junction bases with no gene match: 11. This CDR3 region has 17 residues. The CDR3 reads CASSSASGGRGEDTQYF. In nucleotides, the CDR3 is TGTGCCAGCAGCTCCGCTAGCGGGGGGCGGGGGGAAGATACGCAGTATTTT.

There are a few counts of this clone. The genes are TRBV5-1 and TRBJ1-2; 7 nucleotides match TRBD1. The CDR3 covers 14 residues. Germline-derived CDR1 and CDR2 are SGHRS and YFSETQ. Trimming cost V 3 bases and J 0 bases; bases outside gene matches: 2. The CDR3 DNA is TGCGCCAGCAGCTGGGACAGAGCTAACTATGGCTACACCTTC. Translating gives CASSWDRANYGYTF. Based on the CDR3 plus reference TRBV5-1 and TRBJ1-2, the full variable domain is KAGVTQTPRYLIKTRGQQVTLSCSPISGHRSVSWYQQTPGQGLQFLFEYFSETQRNKGNFPGRFSGRQFSNSRSEMNVSTLELGDSALYLCASSWDRANYGYTFGSGTRLTVV.

The chain combines TRBV7-3 with TRBJ2-2; the D gene is possibly TRBD1 (5 bases). This CDR3 is 15 amino acids long. The germline V and J ends were trimmed by 4 bases and 1 base, with 10 bases remaining between them. Per the germline V gene, CDR1 is SGHTA and CDR2 is FQGTGA. CDR3: CASSSQGWNTGELFF. CDR3 nucleotides: TGTGCCAGCAGCTCGCAGGGATGGAACACCGGGGAGCTGTTTTTT.

J is TRBJ2-7 and V is TRBV6-5; TRBD1 agrees at 7 bases. The CDR3 has 15 residues. Trimming cost V 2 bases and J 2 bases; bases outside gene matches: 6. The germline CDR1 and CDR2 sequences are MNHEY and SVGAGI. CDR3 in DNA: TGTGCCAGCAGTTACGCTAGACAGGGTACCTACGAGCAGTACTTC. Protein product: CASSYARQGTYEQYF.